This record looks at one T cell receptor (beta chain) sequence and its context. Primers: 60 Vbeta forward and 13 Jbeta reverse. Generated by immunoSEQ multiplex PCR, the TCRdb table keeps only in-frame clones and is missing some. The sample contains some 200,000 clones, 65% to 90% of which appear only once. This entry belongs to a study of cytomegalovirus exposure and HLA in healthy donors. V was clipped by 3 bases and J by 1 base, with 6 bases between them. CDR1 and CDR2 (germline): SEHNR, FQNEAQ (reference sequence). The CDR3 contains 14 residues. Sequenced material: PBMCs. The chain carries TRBV7-9 and TRBJ2-2; D gene ambiguous. The source of this sequence is a girl between 10 and 17 years old in good health and CMV-seronegative. CDR3 sequence reads: CASSFVENTGELFF. For the CDR3, the DNA is TGTGCCAGCAGCTTTGTAGAGAACACCGGGGAGCTGTTTTTT.